This T cell receptor beta chain was observed in a study of CD8 T cells in ankylosing spondylitis. Findings and caveats of the study: Reported data indicate significant enrichment of disease-linked clones within matched ankylosing spondylitis synovial fluid.

Per the germline V gene, CDR1 is SGHVS and CDR2 is FNYEAQ. V dropped 5 bases and J dropped 2; count of bases not matched to a gene: 7. This CDR3 comprises 16 residues. This clonotype was counted between two and nine times. Its antigen remains unidentified. Quantitative 5'-RACE with molecular barcodes produced the TCR beta libraries. TCRdb itself ran the 5' RACE reads through MiXCR, one entry per CDR3 protein. The sample gives 250,000 to 300,000 distinct CDR3 sequences, around 20% of which show up once; about 8.2% is in the top ten. The sequence came from a male donor with ankylosing spondylitis or in good health (not recorded which). The sequenced sample consisted of blood, either unsorted or a sorted T cell fraction (not recorded which). The chain has TRBV7-6 and TRBJ2-3; 10 positions agree with TRBD2. The CDR3 nucleotides read TGTGCCAGCAGCGTTATAGCGGGGGGCCCCACAGATACGCAGTATTTT. This encodes CASSVIAGGPTDTQYF.